These 5 T cell receptor beta chains came from one sample sequenced in a study of glioma-infiltrating T cells. The iRepertoire nested amplicon-rescue multiplex PCR amplified TCR alpha and beta CDR3s from RNA. A single record per CDR3 protein comes from TCRdb applying MiXCR to the multiplex PCR reads. This table has more than 90,000 distinct CDR3 sequences, around 37% appearing once. Sequenced material: glioma tissue, nonneoplastic brain tissue, or PBMCs (not recorded which). Receptors originate from a human donor with low-grade glioma or glioblastoma, undergoing nonglioma brain surgery, or in good health (not recorded which).

Points on this clonotype: Being one base from a much bigger clone, this may be a read error. The V and J genes are TRBV19 and TRBJ2-2, with D uncertain. Deletions cut 7 bases from V and 0 bases from J, with 21 bases between. This CDR3 is 18 amino acids long. Germline values: CDR1 LNHDA, CDR2 SQIVND (reference sequence). CDR3 bases: TGTGCCAGTACCCGCAAACCCCAGTCCGCCGCGAACACCGGGGAGCTGTTTTTT. Its protein is CASTRKPQSAANTGELFF.

The chain carries TRBV7-2 and TRBJ2-1; D unresolved. The CDR3 is made up of 12 amino acids. Germline V gene lookup returns CDR1 SGHTA and CDR2 FQGNSA. V lost 6 bases, J lost 8 bases, and 11 bases lay in between. CDR3 nucleotide sequence: TGTGCCAGCAGTTCGCACCCCTATGAGCAGTTCTTC. Amino acids: CASSSHPYEQFF.

In its sample, this clonotype was seen a few times. The chain couples TRBV5-5 to TRBJ2-5; perhaps TRBD2 as D (6 bases). Germline lookup yields CDR1 SGHKS and CDR2 YYEKEE (reference sequence). V was shortened by 0 bases and J by 5 bases, with 11 bases between the two germline ends. This CDR3 has 14 residues. The CDR3: CASSLEWEEETQYF. The CDR3 DNA is TGTGCCAGCAGCTTGGAATGGGAGGAGGAGACCCAGTACTTC.

For this clonotype: This may arise from a read error, as a much more abundant clone is one base away. V gene TRBV19 combines with J gene TRBJ1-4, with a weak D call TRBD1 (5 bases). Trimming removed 7 bases at V and 10 bases at J, with 10 bases between. Germline CDR1 and CDR2: LNHDA and SQIVND (reference sequence). This CDR3 is built from 11 residues. As DNA, the CDR3 is TGTGCCAGTAAACAGGCAGGAAAACTGTTTTTT. Protein product: CASKQAGKLFF.

This clonotype was counted ten times or more. V is TRBV28 and J is TRBJ1-2; 7 positions agree with TRBD1. V dropped 2 bases and J dropped 6; count of bases not matched to a gene: 9. The CDR3 loop spans 15 amino acids. Germline loops: CDR1 MDHEN, CDR2 SYDVKM. The CDR3 spells CASSLVPGGAHGYTF. The CDR3 DNA sequence: TGTGCCAGCAGTTTAGTTCCAGGGGGGGCGCATGGCTACACCTTC.